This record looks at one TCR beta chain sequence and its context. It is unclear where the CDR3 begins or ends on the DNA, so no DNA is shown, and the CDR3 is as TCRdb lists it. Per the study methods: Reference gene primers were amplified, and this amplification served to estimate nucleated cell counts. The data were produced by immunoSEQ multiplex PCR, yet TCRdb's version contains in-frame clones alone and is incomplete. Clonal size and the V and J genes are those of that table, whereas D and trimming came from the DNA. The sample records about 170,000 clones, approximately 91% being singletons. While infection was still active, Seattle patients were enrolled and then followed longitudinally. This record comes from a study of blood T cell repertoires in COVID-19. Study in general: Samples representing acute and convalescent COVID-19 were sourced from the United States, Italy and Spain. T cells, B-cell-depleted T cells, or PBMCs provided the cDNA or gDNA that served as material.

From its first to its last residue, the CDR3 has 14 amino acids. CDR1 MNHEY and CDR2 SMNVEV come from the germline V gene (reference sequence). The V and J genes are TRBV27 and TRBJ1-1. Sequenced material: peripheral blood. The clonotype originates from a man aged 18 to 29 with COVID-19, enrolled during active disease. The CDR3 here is CASSSSGGNTEAFF.